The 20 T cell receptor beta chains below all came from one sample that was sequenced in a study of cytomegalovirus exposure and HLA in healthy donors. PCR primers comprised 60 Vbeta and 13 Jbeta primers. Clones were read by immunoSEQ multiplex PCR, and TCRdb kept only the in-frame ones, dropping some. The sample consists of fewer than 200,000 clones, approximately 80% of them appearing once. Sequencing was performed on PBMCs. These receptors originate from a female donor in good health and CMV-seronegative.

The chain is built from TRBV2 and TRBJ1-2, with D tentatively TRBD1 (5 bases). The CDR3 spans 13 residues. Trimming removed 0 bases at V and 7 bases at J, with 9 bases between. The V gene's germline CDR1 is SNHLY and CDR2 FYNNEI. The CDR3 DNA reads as TGTGCCAGCAGTGAAGCGGGGCTTGGTGGCTACACCTTC. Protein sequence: CASSEAGLGGYTF.

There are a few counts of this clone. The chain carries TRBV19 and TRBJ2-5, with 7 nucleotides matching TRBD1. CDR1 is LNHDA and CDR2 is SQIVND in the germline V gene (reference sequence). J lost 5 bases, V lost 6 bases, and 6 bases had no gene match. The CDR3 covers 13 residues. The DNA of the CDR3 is TGTGCCAGTAGCCGCGACAGGGTCGAGACCCAGTACTTC. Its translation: CASSRDRVETQYF.

In nucleotides, the CDR3 is TGCAGCGTTCTTCTCCGGGGGTCTGAGCAGTTCTTC. This translates into CSVLLRGSEQFF. The chain carries TRBV29-1 and TRBJ2-1, with D perhaps TRBD2 (6 bases). The ends were cut back, 5 bases at V and 9 bases at J, with 14 bases in the middle. Per the germline V gene, CDR1 is SQVTM and CDR2 is ANQGSEA. The CDR3 has 12 residues.

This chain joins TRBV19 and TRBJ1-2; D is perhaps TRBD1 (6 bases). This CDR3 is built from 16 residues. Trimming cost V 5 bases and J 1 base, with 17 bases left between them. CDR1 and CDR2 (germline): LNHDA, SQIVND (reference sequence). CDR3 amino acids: CASSLLGQKVNYGYTF. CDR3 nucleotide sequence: TGTGCCAGTAGTTTACTCGGACAGAAAGTTAACTATGGCTACACCTTC. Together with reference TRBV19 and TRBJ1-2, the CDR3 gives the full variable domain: DGGITQSPKYLFRKEGQNVTLSCEQNLNHDAMYWYRQDPGQGLRLIYYSQIVNDFQKGDIAEGYSVSREKKESFPLTVTSAQKNPTAFYLCASSLLGQKVNYGYTFGSGTRLTVV.

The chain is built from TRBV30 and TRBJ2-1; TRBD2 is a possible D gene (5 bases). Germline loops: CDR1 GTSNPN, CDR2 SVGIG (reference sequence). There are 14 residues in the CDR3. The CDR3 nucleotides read TGTGCTTACGGGCCGGGATCACCCCCAAATGAGCAGTTCTTC. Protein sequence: CAYGPGSPPNEQFF.

The CDR3 is CASSQTSGDTNEQFF. Here the CDR3 DNA reads TGTGCCAGCAGCCAAACTAGCGGGGACACGAATGAGCAGTTCTTC. This chain connects TRBV4-2 to TRBJ2-1, with TRBD2 identical over 10 bases. The germline gives CDR1 LGHNA, CDR2 YNFKEQ. The CDR3 runs to 15 residues. Germline trimming cut 2 bases from V and 7 bases from J; bases unmatched to any gene: 5.

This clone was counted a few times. CDR3 loop: CAWTVGNTIYF. The CDR3 DNA is TGTGCCTGGACGGTAGGAAACACCATATATTTT. This sequence joins TRBV30 and TRBJ1-3, with D unclear. V lost 4 bases, J lost 4 bases, and 5 bases lay in between. The germline V gene encodes CDR1 GTSNPN and CDR2 SVGIG (reference sequence). This CDR3 contains 11 residues.

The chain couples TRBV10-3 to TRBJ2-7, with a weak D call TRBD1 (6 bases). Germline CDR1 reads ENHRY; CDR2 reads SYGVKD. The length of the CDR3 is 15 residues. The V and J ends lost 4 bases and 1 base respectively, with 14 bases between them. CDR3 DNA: TGTGCCATCAGTGCGGAGGCAGGGGCGTCCTACGAGCAGTACTTC. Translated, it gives CAISAEAGASYEQYF.

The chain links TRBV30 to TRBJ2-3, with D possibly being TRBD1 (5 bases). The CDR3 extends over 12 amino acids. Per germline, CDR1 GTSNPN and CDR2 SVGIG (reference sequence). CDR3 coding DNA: TGTAGTGGGCAGGGCAACACAGATACGCAGTATTTT. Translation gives CSGQGNTDTQYF.

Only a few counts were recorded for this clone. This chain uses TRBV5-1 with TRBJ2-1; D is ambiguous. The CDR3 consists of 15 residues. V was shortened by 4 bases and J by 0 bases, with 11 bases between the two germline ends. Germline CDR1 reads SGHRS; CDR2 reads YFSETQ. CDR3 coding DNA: TGCGCCAGCAGCCGTCAGGTGAGCTCCTACAATGAGCAGTTCTTC. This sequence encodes CASSRQVSSYNEQFF.

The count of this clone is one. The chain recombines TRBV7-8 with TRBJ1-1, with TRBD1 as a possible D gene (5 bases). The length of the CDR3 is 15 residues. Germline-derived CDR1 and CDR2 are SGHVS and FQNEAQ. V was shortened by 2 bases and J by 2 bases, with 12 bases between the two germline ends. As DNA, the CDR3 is TGTGCCAGCAGCTTACGTTGGGGGGGTAACACTGAAGCTTTCTTT. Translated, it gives CASSLRWGGNTEAFF.

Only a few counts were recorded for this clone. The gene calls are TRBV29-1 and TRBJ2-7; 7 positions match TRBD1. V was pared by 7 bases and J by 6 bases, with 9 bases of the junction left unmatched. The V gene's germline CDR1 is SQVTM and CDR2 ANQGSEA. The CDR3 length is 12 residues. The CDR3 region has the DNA TGCAGCGCGGGACAGATTACCTCCGAGCAGTACTTC. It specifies CSAGQITSEQYF.

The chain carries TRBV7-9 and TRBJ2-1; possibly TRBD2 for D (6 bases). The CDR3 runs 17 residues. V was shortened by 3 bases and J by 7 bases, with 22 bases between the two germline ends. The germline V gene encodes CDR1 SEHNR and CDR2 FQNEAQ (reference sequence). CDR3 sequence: CASSFNITRTAGNEQFF. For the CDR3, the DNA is TGTGCCAGCAGCTTTAACATCACGAGGACGGCGGGGAATGAGCAGTTCTTC.

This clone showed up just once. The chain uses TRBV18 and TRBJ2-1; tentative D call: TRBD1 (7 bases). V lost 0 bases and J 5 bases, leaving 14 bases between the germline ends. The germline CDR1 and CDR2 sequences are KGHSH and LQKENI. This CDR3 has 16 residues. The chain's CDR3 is CASSPPGGQLHNEQFF. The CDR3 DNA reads TGTGCCAGCTCACCACCGGGGGGACAGCTCCACAATGAGCAGTTCTTC.

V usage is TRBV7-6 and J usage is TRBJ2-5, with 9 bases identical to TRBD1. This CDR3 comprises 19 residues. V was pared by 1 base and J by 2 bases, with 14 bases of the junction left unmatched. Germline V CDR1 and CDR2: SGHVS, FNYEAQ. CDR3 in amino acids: CASSLGEPGQGTRQETQYF. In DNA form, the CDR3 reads TGTGCCAGCAGCTTAGGGGAACCGGGACAGGGTACAAGGCAAGAGACCCAGTACTTC.

The CDR3 coding sequence is TGTGCCAGCTCACCACCTTTCCAGGGTTGGGCCGGGGAGCTGTTTTTT. Translated, it gives CASSPPFQGWAGELFF. The chain is built from TRBV18 and TRBJ2-2; perhaps TRBD1 as D (5 bases). Germline V gene lookup returns CDR1 KGHSH and CDR2 LQKENI. With 0 bases removed from V and 6 bases from J, the gap between germline ends came to 14 bases. This CDR3 comprises 16 residues. Combining the CDR3 with reference TRBV18 and TRBJ2-2 gives the whole variable domain NAGVMQNPRHLVRRRGQEARLRCSPMKGHSHVYWYRQLPEEGLKFMVYLQKENIIDESGMPKERFSAEFPKEGPSILRIQQVVRGDSAAYFCASSPPFQGWAGELFFGEGSRLTVL.

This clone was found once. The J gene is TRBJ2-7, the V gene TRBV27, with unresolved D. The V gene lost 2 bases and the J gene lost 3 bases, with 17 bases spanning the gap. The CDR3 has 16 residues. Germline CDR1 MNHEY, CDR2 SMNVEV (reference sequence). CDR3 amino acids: CASSLSAAAMIYEQYF. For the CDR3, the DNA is TGTGCCAGCAGTTTAAGTGCGGCGGCTATGATCTACGAGCAGTACTTC.

CDR3 in amino acids: CASSGTGGGPSTDTQYF. The CDR3 region has the DNA TGTGCCAGCAGCGGCACGGGCGGGGGGCCTAGCACAGATACGCAGTATTTT. This chain connects TRBV11-1 to TRBJ2-3, with 8 positions matching TRBD2. CDR1 and CDR2 (germline): SGHAT, FQDESV (reference sequence). The V and J ends lost 5 bases and 0 bases, in that order; junction bases with no gene match: 10. The CDR3 is 17 residues long.

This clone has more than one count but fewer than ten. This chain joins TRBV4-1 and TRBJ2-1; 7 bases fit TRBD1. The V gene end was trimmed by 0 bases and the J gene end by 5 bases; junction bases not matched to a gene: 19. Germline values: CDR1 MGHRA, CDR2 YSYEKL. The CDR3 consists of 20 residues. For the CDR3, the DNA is TGCGCCAGCAGCCAAGAAAGGGCCAGGATTTCGGGACAGCGCGACAATGAGCAGTTCTTC. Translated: CASSQERARISGQRDNEQFF.

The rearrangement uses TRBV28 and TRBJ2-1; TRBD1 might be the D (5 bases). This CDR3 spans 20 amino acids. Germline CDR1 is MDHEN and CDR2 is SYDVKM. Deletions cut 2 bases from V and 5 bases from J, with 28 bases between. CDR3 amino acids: CASSLGRRGTVPFRNNEQFF. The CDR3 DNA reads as TGTGCCAGCAGTTTAGGCCGAAGGGGTACAGTACCTTTTCGGAACAATGAGCAGTTCTTC.